This is a list of T cell receptor beta chains from one sample in a study of response to subunit inactivated influenza vaccine. TCRdb ran MiXCR on the RT-PCR reads and lists one entry per CDR3 protein. The data show around 710,000 distinct CDR3 sequences, around 13% seen once. Sequenced material: PBMCs from blood, taken around two weeks before vaccination. These TCRs come from a man between 50 and 59 years old who received an inactivated influenza vaccine. Each CDR3 is given with its conserved first and last residue. D genes are given only for firm matches. Expanded clones are given a class, and other clones once, few, many or no size at all.

V	D	size	J	DNA	CDR3
TRBV11-1	TRBD1	NA	TRBJ2-2	TGTGCCAGCAGCCGAACGACAGGGGGCGTAATAGAGAACACCGGGGAGCTGTTTTTT	CASSRTTGGVIENTGELFF
TRBV6-2/TRBV6-3	NA	NA	TRBJ2-1	TGTGCCAGCAGTACTGGGGCAGGCCACGCACCCGAGCAGTTCTTC	CASSTGAGHAPEQFF
TRBV6-2/TRBV6-3	TRBD2	NA	TRBJ2-3	TGTGCCAGCAGACCCGGTTGGCGGGAGGGCTTAGATACGCAGTATTTT	CASRPGWREGLDTQYF
TRBV4-1	NA	NA	TRBJ2-5	TGCGCCAGCAGCCAAGCCTTTTGGGAGACCCAGTACTTC	CASSQAFWETQYF
TRBV20-1	TRBD2	NA	TRBJ2-5	TGCAGTGCTCCGACTAGCGGAGAGACCCAGTACTTC	CSAPTSGETQYF
TRBV6-6	NA	few	TRBJ1-4	TGTGCCTCGGGGGGTGAAAAACTGTTTTTT	CASGGEKLFF
TRBV6-2/TRBV6-3	NA	NA	TRBJ1-5	TGTGCCAGCAGTTACCGGTCGGGGTTCCAGCCCCAGCATTTT	CASSYRSGFQPQHF
TRBV28	NA	many	TRBJ2-7	TGTGCCAGCAGTTTTGATAATTTCTTGTCCCCCAGATACGAGCAGTACTTC	CASSFDNFLSPRYEQYF
TRBV2	TRBD1	few	TRBJ2-7	TGTGCCAGCAGTGTCCACAGGGGGTCGGGCTACGAGCAGTACTTC	CASSVHRGSGYEQYF
TRBV4-2	TRBD1	many	TRBJ1-2	TGTGCCAGCAGCCAAGAAGTTGGTTGGGACAGCTATGGCTACACCTTC	CASSQEVGWDSYGYTF
TRBV4-1	NA	once	TRBJ1-5	TGCGCCAGCAGGCAAGACTTTGTCAATCAGCCCCAGCATTTT	CASRQDFVNQPQHF
TRBV19	NA	NA	TRBJ1-5	TGTGCCAGTAGTATGCGGGGGTCGGGTAGCAATCAGCCCCAGCATTTT	CASSMRGSGSNQPQHF
TRBV28	TRBD1	few	TRBJ2-1	TGTGCCAGCAGTACCCGGGACAGGGCCCATGAGCAGTTCTTC	CASSTRDRAHEQFF
TRBV5-6	NA	few	TRBJ1-1	TGTGCCAGCAGCTTGACCGTTACGAACACTGAAGCTTTCTTT	CASSLTVTNTEAFF
TRBV4-3	NA	NA	TRBJ1-5	TGCGCCAGCAGCCAAGATCAAGGGTGGGGTCAGCCCCAGCATTTT	CASSQDQGWGQPQHF
TRBV4-1	TRBD1	NA	TRBJ1-5	TGCGCCAGCAGCGGAGGGTCAGGGGGCTCTCAGCCCCAGCATTTT	CASSGGSGGSQPQHF
TRBV7-7	TRBD1	NA	TRBJ2-5	TGTGCCAGCAGCTGGCGGGGACAGGGGGCTGGAGAGACCCAGTACTTC	CASSWRGQGAGETQYF
TRBV30	TRBD1	few	TRBJ2-1	TGTGCCTGGACCGGGACAGGTAACAATGAGCAGTTCTTC	CAWTGTGNNEQFF
TRBV6-6	TRBD1	few	TRBJ2-1	TGTGCCAGCAGTTCAGGGGGTGTAAGTGAGCAGTTCTTC	CASSSGGVSEQFF
TRBV14	NA	NA	TRBJ2-7	TGTGCCAGCAGCCAAGAGTCCAGGTTCTCCTACGAGCAGTACTTC	CASSQESRFSYEQYF
TRBV4-3	TRBD2	NA	TRBJ2-1	TGCGCCAGCAGCCAACAACTAGCGGGGGGTTTGGAGCAGTTCTTC	CASSQQLAGGLEQFF
TRBV28	TRBD2	few	TRBJ2-7	TGTGCCAGCAGTTTCCTCGGCGGGAGGGCCTTTAACTACGAGCAGTACTTC	CASSFLGGRAFNYEQYF
TRBV6-1	TRBD2	NA	TRBJ2-7	TGTGCCAGCAGCTCTTCTATAGCGGGAATTACCTACGAGCAGTACTTC	CASSSSIAGITYEQYF
TRBV7-2	NA	many	TRBJ1-1	TGTGCCAGCAGCTTGGGACATTCGAACACTGAAGCTTTCTTT	CASSLGHSNTEAFF
TRBV20-1	NA	few	TRBJ1-5	TGCAGTGCTACCCCAGGTGTTAGCAATCAGCCCCAGCATTTT	CSATPGVSNQPQHF
TRBV10-3	NA	NA	TRBJ2-1	TGTGCCATCACCCCCGACATGGGCCCCTCCTACAATGAGCAGTTCTTC	CAITPDMGPSYNEQFF
TRBV12-3/TRBV12-4	NA	few	TRBJ2-3	TGTGCCAGCAGTTTCGAGGGGCGCAGAGATACGCAGTATTTT	CASSFEGRRDTQYF